Below, 8 T cell receptor beta chains from the same sample are listed, as sequenced in a study of CD8 T cells in Susac syndrome. With random hexamers, 0.5 to 1 ug RNA was reverse transcribed. TCRdb ran MiXCR on the immunoSEQ multiplex PCR reads and lists one entry per CDR3 protein. Of about 120,000 distinct CDR3 sequences in the sample, around 92% were seen once. Sequenced input: CD8+ T cells from PBMCs. These receptors came from a human donor in good health.

CDR3 protein: CASSYLLPMGGGNQPQHF. The CDR3 coding sequence is TGTGCCAGCAGTTACCTACTCCCCATGGGGGGAGGCAATCAGCCCCAGCATTTT. The rearrangement uses TRBV6-5 and TRBJ1-5; D is possibly TRBD1 (5 bases). The CDR3 consists of 18 residues. Germline-derived CDR1 and CDR2 are MNHEY and SVGAGI. V dropped 2 bases and J dropped 2 bases, with 19 bases sitting between them.

The chain has TRBV6-2 or TRBV6-3 and TRBJ2-7; D gene uncertain. Germline V gene lookup returns CDR1 MNHEY and CDR2 SVGEGT. Trimming shortened V by 0 bases and J by 0 bases, and 3 bases separated the two germline ends. CDR3 length equals 13 residues. CDR3 region: CASSYSPSYEQYF. CDR3 sequence (DNA): TGTGCCAGCAGTTACTCCCCCTCCTACGAGCAGTACTTC.

The CDR3 region has the DNA TGCGCCAGCAGCCCCACAGGGGGCTATAACTATGGCTACACCTTC. Protein product: CASSPTGGYNYGYTF. The rearrangement joins TRBV4-3 to TRBJ1-2; TRBD1 aligns across 9 bases. The CDR3 totals 15 residues. J lost 1 base, V lost 4 bases, and 4 bases had no gene match. Germline-derived CDR1 and CDR2 are LGHNA and YSLEER.

This clonotype was picked up a small number of times. The rearrangement joins TRBV6-6 to TRBJ1-2; possible D gene TRBD1, 6 bases. Germline-derived CDR1 and CDR2 are MNHNY and SVGAGI (reference sequence). Trimming left V 5 bases short and J 1 base short, with 11 bases between. The CDR3 extends over 14 amino acids. CDR3 residues: CASSPEGGNYGYTF. The CDR3 region has the DNA TGTGCCAGCAGTCCCGAGGGGGGTAACTATGGCTACACCTTC.

The chain is built from TRBV11-1 and TRBJ2-7, with D tentatively TRBD1 (5 bases). CDR1 SGHAT and CDR2 FQDESV come from the germline V gene (reference sequence). There are 17 residues in the CDR3. Trimming left V 3 bases short and J 2 bases short, with 20 bases between. The CDR3: CASSLDSGLTDAYEQYF. As DNA, the CDR3 is TGTGCCAGCAGCTTGGATTCAGGGCTAACTGACGCCTACGAGCAGTACTTC.

A few counts support this clonotype. V usage is TRBV5-1 and J usage is TRBJ2-7; 7 bases agree with TRBD2. V was clipped by 1 base and J by 5 bases; unmatched bases: 6. The CDR3 extends over 14 amino acids. Germline V gives CDR1 SGHRS, CDR2 YFSETQ. The CDR3 coding sequence is TGCGCCAGCAGCTTGCGAGCGGGAACCAACGAGCAGTACTTC. This gives the protein CASSLRAGTNEQYF.

The V and J genes are TRBV6-2 or TRBV6-3 and TRBJ2-7; 7 bases fit TRBD1. This CDR3 is 16 amino acids long. Germline CDR1 reads MNHEY; CDR2 reads SVGEGT. V was clipped by 6 bases and J by 3 bases; unmatched bases: 14. DNA of the CDR3: TGTGCCAGCAGGACGATTCGACAGGGCCGGGGCTACGAGCAGTACTTC. Translation gives CASRTIRQGRGYEQYF.

The V and J genes are TRBV30 and TRBJ1-5, with D maybe TRBD1 (5 bases). The CDR3 spans 13 residues. The germline CDR1 and CDR2 sequences are GTSNPN and SVGIG (reference sequence). V gave up 4 bases and J gave up 5 bases, with 12 bases separating them. The CDR3, as DNA: TGTGCCTGGACCACCCGGGGGGATCAGCCCCAGCATTTT. Encoded protein: CAWTTRGDQPQHF. Drawing the rest from reference TRBV30 and TRBJ1-5, the complete variable domain is SQTIHQWPATLVQPVGSPLSLECTVEGTSNPNLYWYRQAAGRGLQLLFYSVGIGQISSEVPQNLSASRPQDRQFILSSKKLLLSDSGFYLCAWTTRGDQPQHFGDGTRLSIL.